The 24 T cell receptor beta chains presented below share a single source sample, sequenced in a study of blood T cell repertoires in COVID-19. The method was immunoSEQ multiplex PCR; TCRdb's version includes in-frame clones alone and lacks a portion of them. This table has about 69,000 clones, roughly 80% appearing once. Sequencing was carried out using peripheral blood. These receptors were taken from a woman of 80 years or more with acute or convalescent COVID-19.

This sequence joins TRBV19 and TRBJ2-7; TRBD2 aligns across 7 bases. The CDR3 consists of 14 residues. V lost 5 bases to trimming and J lost 6 bases; unmatched junction nucleotides: 10. Germline CDR1 reads LNHDA; CDR2 reads SQIVND (reference sequence). The CDR3 sequence: CASSFGGRFGEQYF. In DNA, the CDR3 is TGTGCCAGTAGTTTCGGGGGGAGGTTCGGCGAGCAGTACTTC.

This CDR3 reads CASSLVEGAGGNTIYF. The CDR3, as DNA: TGTGCCAGCAGCTTGGTGGAGGGCGCTGGTGGAAACACCATATATTTT. The chain is built from TRBV5-8 and TRBJ1-3; no firm D call. CDR1 and CDR2 (germline): SGHTS, YDEGEE. CDR3 length: 16 amino acids. The germline V and J ends were trimmed by 0 bases and 3 bases, with 13 bases remaining between them.

The rearrangement links TRBV21-1 to TRBJ1-2; the table gives TRBD1 as D, unverified against the DNA. TRBV21-1 constitutes a pseudogene. This CDR3 spans 17 amino acids. CDR3 sequence reads: CATLNRDRRREDYGYTF. As DNA, the CDR3 is TGTGCCACGCTGAACCGGGACAGGCGACGGGAGGACTATGGCTACACCTTC.

The chain joins TRBV2 to TRBJ1-5; the D gene is possibly TRBD1 (6 bases). This CDR3 has 14 amino acids. The germline V gene encodes CDR1 SNHLY and CDR2 FYNNEI. V lost 2 bases and J 3 bases, leaving 8 bases between the germline ends. This CDR3 reads CASSEQGPNQPQHF. DNA of the CDR3: TGTGCCAGCAGTGAACAGGGGCCCAATCAGCCCCAGCATTTT.

CDR3 region: CASSQGTLAGGFTDTQYF. For the CDR3, the DNA is TGTGCCAGCAGCCAAGGAACTCTAGCGGGGGGGTTCACAGATACGCAGTATTTT. The chain combines TRBV3-1 (or the pseudogene TRBV3-2) with TRBJ2-3; 12 nucleotides agree with TRBD2. The ends lost 1 base at V and 2 bases at J; junction bases unmatched: 7. Germline assignment: CDR1 LGHDT and CDR2 YNNKEL (reference sequence). The length of the CDR3 is 18 residues.

The gene calls are TRBV2 and TRBJ1-2; D uncertain. V was cut by 3 bases and J by 4 bases, with 15 bases left in between. Germline V gene sequence: CDR1 SNHLY, CDR2 FYNNEI. This CDR3 is 15 amino acids long. In nucleotides, the CDR3 is TGTGCCAGCAGTGAGGAGGGTGCTCCTGTCTATGGCTACACCTTC. Translating gives CASSEEGAPVYGYTF.

This clone has more than one count but fewer than ten. The chain couples TRBV5-1 to TRBJ2-2; a possible D gene is TRBD1 (6 bases). CDR1 and CDR2 from the germline V gene are SGHRS and YFSETQ. V was trimmed by 4 bases and J by 1 base, leaving 17 bases between them. The CDR3 has 17 residues. The chain's CDR3 is CASSQRARDMNTGELFF. CDR3 nucleotide sequence: TGCGCCAGCAGCCAAAGGGCCCGGGACATGAACACCGGGGAGCTGTTTTTT.

The rearrangement links TRBV4-1 to TRBJ2-5, with a tentative D call TRBD1 (6 bases). CDR3 length: 16 amino acids. Trimming took 4 bases from V and 3 from J, leaving 18 bases between them. Looked up from germline, CDR1 is MGHRA and CDR2 is YSYEKL. CDR3 amino acids: CASSRLQGVLEETQYF. The CDR3 bases are TGCGCCAGCAGCCGGTTACAGGGAGTTTTAGAAGAGACCCAGTACTTC.

The sample holds one count of this clone. The rearrangement joins TRBV19 to TRBJ1-5, with a possible D match to TRBD1 (6 bases). The germline V and J ends were trimmed by 4 bases and 3 bases, with 10 bases remaining between them. There are 14 residues in the CDR3. CDR1 and CDR2 (germline): LNHDA, SQIVND (reference sequence). The CDR3 spells CASSTGQNNQPQHF. The CDR3 coding sequence is TGTGCCAGTAGTACCGGACAGAACAATCAGCCCCAGCATTTT.

This chain connects TRBV23-1 to TRBJ2-1; weak D call: TRBD1 (6 bases). TRBV23-1 carries the ORF label, with uncertain function. The CDR3 extends over 17 amino acids. V was trimmed by 2 bases and J by 6 bases, leaving 20 bases between them. Here the CDR3 DNA reads TGCGCCAGCAGTCAAGTTGGTTTGACAGGTCTCCCCAATGAGCAGTTCTTC. This codes for CASSQVGLTGLPNEQFF.

This clone was detected only a few times. This chain connects TRBV7-8 to TRBJ2-3; the D gene is possibly TRBD1 (5 bases). The CDR3 runs to 14 residues. The V end lost 4 bases, the J end lost 1 base, and 9 bases lay between the germline ends. CDR1 is SGHVS and CDR2 is FQNEAQ in the germline V gene. CDR3 bases: TGTGCCAGCAGCTCCAGGGTTGGCACAGATACGCAGTATTTT. It translates to CASSSRVGTDTQYF.

This clone was counted only a few times. The J gene is TRBJ1-1, the V gene TRBV18; D is undetermined. The germline V gene encodes CDR1 KGHSH and CDR2 LQKENI. V was clipped by 0 bases and J by 10 bases, with 18 bases between them. The CDR3 loop spans 15 amino acids. The CDR3 region has the DNA TGTGCCAGCTCACCACCTGTTCCAGGCAATCTTCGAGCTTTCTTT. As protein: CASSPPVPGNLRAFF.

The chain uses TRBV7-8 and TRBJ2-7, with D hard to call. Germline V lookup: CDR1 SGHVS, CDR2 FQNEAQ. This CDR3 contains 11 residues. Between the trimmed V and J ends, which lost 4 bases and 8 bases, there was a span of 9 bases. CDR3 loop: CASSSRLKQYF. CDR3 coding DNA: TGTGCCAGCAGCTCCCGACTCAAGCAGTACTTC.

This clone appeared once. The rearrangement joins TRBV6-1 to TRBJ2-1, with TRBD2 matching 7 bases. V dropped 3 bases and J dropped 3; count of bases not matched to a gene: 8. Germline V gene sequence: CDR1 MNHNS, CDR2 SASEGT. The CDR3 runs 16 residues. For the CDR3, the DNA is TGTGCCAGCAGTGACCAACTAGCGAGGGGCTACAATGAGCAGTTCTTC. Translated, it gives CASSDQLARGYNEQFF.

The V call is TRBV2, the J call TRBJ2-3; a possible D gene is TRBD2 (5 bases). Germline CDR1 is SNHLY and CDR2 is FYNNEI. V gave up 4 bases and J gave up 4 bases, with 30 bases separating them. The CDR3 covers 20 residues. As DNA, the CDR3 is TGTGCCAGCAGTGTAAGACCCTACTACGAGCGAGAACGGGGTGCAGATACGCAGTATTTT. Its protein product is CASSVRPYYERERGADTQYF.

This chain links TRBV6-5 with TRBJ1-2, with a tentative D call TRBD1 (6 bases). Trimming cost V 11 bases and J 4 bases, with 17 bases left between them. CDR1 is MNHEY and CDR2 is SVGAGI in the germline V gene. There are 13 residues in the CDR3. The CDR3 nucleotides read TGTGCCGCCTACAGGGTGGAAGGCTATGGCTACACCTTC. This gives the protein CAAYRVEGYGYTF.

This clone was seen only a few times. The CDR3 sequence: CASSLGQGPTRKLFF. The DNA for the CDR3 is TGTGCCAGCAGCCTTGGACAGGGTCCCACCCGAAAACTGTTTTTT. The chain is built from TRBV11-1 and TRBJ1-4, with 8 bases lining up with TRBD1. The germline V gene encodes CDR1 SGHAT and CDR2 FQDESV (reference sequence). V lost 5 bases to trimming and J lost 10 bases; unmatched junction nucleotides: 12. This CDR3 is 15 amino acids long.

This chain's CDR3 is CASSLTAPQGAFF. The DNA for the CDR3 is TGTGCCAGCAGTTTGACAGCACCTCAAGGGGCTTTCTTT. J is TRBJ1-1 and V is TRBV12-3 or TRBV12-4; perhaps TRBD1 as D (5 bases). The CDR3 is 13 residues long. V lost 3 bases and J lost 11, with 16 bases in between.

The chain couples TRBV2 to TRBJ1-1; 7 nucleotides align to TRBD1. Germline CDR1 reads SNHLY; CDR2 reads FYNNEI. The CDR3 runs 15 residues. V shed 5 bases, J shed 1 base, and the junction held 7 bases outside the gene matches. CDR3 in DNA: TGTGCCAGCAGTCCGACAGGGCACGAGAACACTGAAGCTTTCTTT. Residues: CASSPTGHENTEAFF. Full variable domain (rest looked up from reference TRBV2 and TRBJ1-1): EPEVTQTPSHQVTQMGQEVILRCVPISNHLYFYWYRQILGQKVEFLVSFYNNEISEKSEIFDDQFSVERPDGSNFTLKIRSTKLEDSAMYFCASSPTGHENTEAFFGQGTRLTVV.

In its sample, this clone was seen a few times. The chain employs TRBV5-1 and TRBJ2-7; 9 nucleotides agree with TRBD1. Per the germline V gene, CDR1 is SGHRS and CDR2 is YFSETQ. After removal of 0 bases from V and 0 bases from J, the junction contained 4 bases not matched to a gene. The CDR3 is 16 amino acids. The chain's CDR3 is CASSLARQGGSYEQYF. CDR3 nucleotides: TGCGCCAGCAGCTTGGCTCGACAGGGGGGCTCCTACGAGCAGTACTTC.

This clone was recorded only once. The chain carries TRBV2 and TRBJ1-4, with a tentative D call TRBD1 (6 bases). The germline V gene encodes CDR1 SNHLY and CDR2 FYNNEI. V was shortened by 5 bases and J by 3 bases, with 13 bases between the two germline ends. This CDR3 region has 15 residues. The CDR3 region has the DNA TGTGCCAGCAGTCTACAGGGTCAATCTAATGAAAAACTGTTTTTT. Translation: CASSLQGQSNEKLFF.

The rearrangement links TRBV5-1 to TRBJ1-6, with TRBD1 as a possible D gene (5 bases). This CDR3 has 15 amino acids. In germline, CDR1 is SGHRS, CDR2 YFSETQ. V was cut by 4 bases and J by 5 bases, with 13 bases left in between. The DNA of the CDR3 is TGCGCCAGCAGCCCGCCGGGGGACGATAATTCACCCCTCCACTTT. Translating it yields CASSPPGDDNSPLHF.

The rearrangement links TRBV18 to TRBJ1-2; 8 bases align to TRBD1. Per the germline V gene, CDR1 is KGHSH and CDR2 is LQKENI. The CDR3 has 15 residues. The trim removed 3 bases at V and 8 bases at J, leaving 11 bases unmatched. In DNA form, the CDR3 reads TGTGCCAGCTCACCCCCAGGACAGGGCGCGATAGGCTACACCTTC. It encodes CASSPPGQGAIGYTF. Full variable domain (remainder filled in from reference TRBV18 and TRBJ1-2): NAGVMQNPRHLVRRRGQEARLRCSPMKGHSHVYWYRQLPEEGLKFMVYLQKENIIDESGMPKERFSAEFPKEGPSILRIQQVVRGDSAAYFCASSPPGQGAIGYTFGSGTRLTVV.

J is TRBJ2-2 and V is TRBV7-9; D may be TRBD2 (5 bases). This CDR3 contains 14 residues. Germline V gene lookup returns CDR1 SEHNR and CDR2 FQNEAQ (reference sequence). Trimming stripped 5 bases from V and 4 bases from J, with 11 bases between. The CDR3 region has the DNA TGTGCCAGCAGCCCCCACGGGATCACCGGGGAGCTGTTTTTT. Translated, it gives CASSPHGITGELFF.